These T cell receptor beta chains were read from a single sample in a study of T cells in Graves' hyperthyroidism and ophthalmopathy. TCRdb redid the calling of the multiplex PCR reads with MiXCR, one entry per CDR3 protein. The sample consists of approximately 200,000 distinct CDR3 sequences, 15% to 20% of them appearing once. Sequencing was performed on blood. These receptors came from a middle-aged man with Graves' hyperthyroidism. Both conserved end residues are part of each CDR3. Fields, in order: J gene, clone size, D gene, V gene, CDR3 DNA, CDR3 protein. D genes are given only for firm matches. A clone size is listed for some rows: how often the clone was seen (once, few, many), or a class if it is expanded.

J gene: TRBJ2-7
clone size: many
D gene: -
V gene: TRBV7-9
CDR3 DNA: TGTGCCAGCAGCTTAGCGCTCCAGGGTCGCGAGCAGTACTTC
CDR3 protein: CASSLALQGREQYF

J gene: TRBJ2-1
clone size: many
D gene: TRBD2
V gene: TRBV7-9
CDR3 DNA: TGTGCCAGCAGCTTAAGCGGGGGGGTGGATGAGCAGTTCTTC
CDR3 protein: CASSLSGGVDEQFF

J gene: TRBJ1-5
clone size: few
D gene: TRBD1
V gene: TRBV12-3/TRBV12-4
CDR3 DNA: TGTGCCAGCAGAATCGGGGGACAGGGTAATCAGCCCCAGCATTTT
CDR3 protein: CASRIGGQGNQPQHF

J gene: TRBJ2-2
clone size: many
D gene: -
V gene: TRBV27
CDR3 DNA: TGTGCCAGCAGTTTATATCCCAGGGCTACCGGGGAGCTGTTTTTT
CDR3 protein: CASSLYPRATGELFF

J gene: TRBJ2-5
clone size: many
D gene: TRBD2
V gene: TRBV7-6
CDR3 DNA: TGTGCCAGCAGCTTGGGCGGGGGGCGGCAAGAGACCCAGTACTTC
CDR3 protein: CASSLGGGRQETQYF

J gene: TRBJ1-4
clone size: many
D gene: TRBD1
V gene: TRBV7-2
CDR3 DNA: TGTGCCAGCAGCAAACAGGGGATTAATGAAAAACTGTTTTTT
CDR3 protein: CASSKQGINEKLFF

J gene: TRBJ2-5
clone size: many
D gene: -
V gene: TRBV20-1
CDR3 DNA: TGCAGTGCTGCACAGGGCCAAGAGACCCAGTACTTC
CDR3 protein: CSAAQGQETQYF

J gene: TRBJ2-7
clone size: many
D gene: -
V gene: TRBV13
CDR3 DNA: TGTGCCAGCAGCGAACTGACTAGTTACGAGCAGTACTTC
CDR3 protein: CASSELTSYEQYF

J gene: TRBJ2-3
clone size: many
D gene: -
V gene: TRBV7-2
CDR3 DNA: TGTGCCAGCAGCTCCTATCCGGAATTTGATACGCAGTATTTT
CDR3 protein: CASSSYPEFDTQYF

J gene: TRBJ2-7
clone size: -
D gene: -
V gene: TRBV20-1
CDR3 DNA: TGCAGTGCTAGCCGCACAACGGGAGTTATCGAGCAGTACTTC
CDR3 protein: CSASRTTGVIEQYF

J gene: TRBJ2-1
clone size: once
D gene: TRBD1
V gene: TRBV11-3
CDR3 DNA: TGTGCCAGCAGCCGAGCCGGGACAGACTACAATGAGCAGTTCTTC
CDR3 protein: CASSRAGTDYNEQFF

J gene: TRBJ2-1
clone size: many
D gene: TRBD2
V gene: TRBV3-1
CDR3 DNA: TGTGCCAGCAGGACTAGCGGGGGCGGCAATGAGCAGTTCTTC
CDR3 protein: CASRTSGGGNEQFF

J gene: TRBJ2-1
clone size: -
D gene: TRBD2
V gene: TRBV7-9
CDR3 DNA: TGTGCCAGCAGCGTCGGGACTAGCGGGAGGGGCGATGAGCAGTTCTTC
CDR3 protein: CASSVGTSGRGDEQFF

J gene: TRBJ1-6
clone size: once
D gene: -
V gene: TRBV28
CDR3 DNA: TGTGCCAGCAGTTCCCCGGGGCTGAATTCACCCCTCCACTTT
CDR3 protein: CASSSPGLNSPLHF

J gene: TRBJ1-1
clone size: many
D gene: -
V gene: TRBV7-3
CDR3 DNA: TGTGCCAGCAGCTCGGGGGGGCACACTGAAGCTTTCTTT
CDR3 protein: CASSSGGHTEAFF

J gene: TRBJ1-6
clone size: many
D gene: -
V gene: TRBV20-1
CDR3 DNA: TGCAGTGCTAGAGTTAGTGGATTTAATTCACCCCTCCACTTT
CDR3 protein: CSARVSGFNSPLHF

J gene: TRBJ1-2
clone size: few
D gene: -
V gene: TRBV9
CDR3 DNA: TGTGCCAGCAGCGTAGGACAGGCGACCTATGGCTACACCTTC
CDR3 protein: CASSVGQATYGYTF

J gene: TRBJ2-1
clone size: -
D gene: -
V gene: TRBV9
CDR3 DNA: TGTGCCAGCAGCGTATCTCCTGTGGGATCCCACAATGAGCAGTTCTTC
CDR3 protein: CASSVSPVGSHNEQFF

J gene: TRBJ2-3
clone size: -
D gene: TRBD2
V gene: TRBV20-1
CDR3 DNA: TGCAGTGCTGCCAATCTAGCGGATACTAGGGATACGCAGTATTTT
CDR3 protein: CSAANLADTRDTQYF

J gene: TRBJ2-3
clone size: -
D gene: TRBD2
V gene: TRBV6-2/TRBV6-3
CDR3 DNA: TGTGCCAGCAGAGCCCTAGCGGCTAGCACAGATACGCAGTATTTT
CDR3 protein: CASRALAASTDTQYF

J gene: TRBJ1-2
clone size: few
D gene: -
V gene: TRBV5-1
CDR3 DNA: TGCGCCAGCAGCGAGAGTAACTATGGCTACACCTTC
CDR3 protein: CASSESNYGYTF

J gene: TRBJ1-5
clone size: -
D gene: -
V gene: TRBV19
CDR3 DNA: TGTGCCAGTAGTATTTCAGGGAGTAGCAATCAGCCCCAGCATTTT
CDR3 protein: CASSISGSSNQPQHF

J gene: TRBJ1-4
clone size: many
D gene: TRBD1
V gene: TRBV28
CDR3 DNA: TGTGCCAGCAGCCGTTCCGGGACAGGGGTGGAAAAACTGTTTTTT
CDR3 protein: CASSRSGTGVEKLFF

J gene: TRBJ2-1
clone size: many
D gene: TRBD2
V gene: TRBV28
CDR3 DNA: TGTGCCAGCAAGTGGCGGGGGGGGTACAATGAGCAGTTCTTC
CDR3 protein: CASKWRGGYNEQFF

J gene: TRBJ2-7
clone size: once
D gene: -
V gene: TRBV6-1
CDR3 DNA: TGTGCCAGCAGCCGAGGCGGAGGCTACGAGCAGTACTTC
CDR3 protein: CASSRGGGYEQYF

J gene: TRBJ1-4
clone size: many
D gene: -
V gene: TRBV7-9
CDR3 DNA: TGTGCCAGCAGCCACCCCAGGGGAGGTAATGAAAAACTGTTTTTT
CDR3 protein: CASSHPRGGNEKLFF

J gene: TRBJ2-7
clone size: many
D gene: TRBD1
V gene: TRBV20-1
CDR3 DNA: TGCAGTGCTGAAATGACAGGGAAATACGAGCAGTACTTC
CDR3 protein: CSAEMTGKYEQYF

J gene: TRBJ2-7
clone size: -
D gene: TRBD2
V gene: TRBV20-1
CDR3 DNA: TGCAGTGCATCTCCTAGCGGGGATCAATGCGAGCAGTACTTC
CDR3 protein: CSASPSGDQCEQYF

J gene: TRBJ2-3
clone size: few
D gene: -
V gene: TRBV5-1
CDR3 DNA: TGCGCCAGCAGCTTGGTCCCCTCCCAGGGAGATACGCAGTATTTT
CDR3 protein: CASSLVPSQGDTQYF

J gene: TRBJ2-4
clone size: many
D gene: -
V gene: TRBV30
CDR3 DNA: TGTGCCTGGATCCCAGGGAAAAACTTTCAGTACTTC
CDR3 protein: CAWIPGKNFQYF

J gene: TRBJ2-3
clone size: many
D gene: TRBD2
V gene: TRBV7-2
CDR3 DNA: TGTGCCAGCAGCCGAAACGGACTAGCGGTTGCAGATACGCAGTATTTT
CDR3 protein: CASSRNGLAVADTQYF

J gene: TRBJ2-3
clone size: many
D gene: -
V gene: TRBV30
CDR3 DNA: TGTGCCTGGAGTGGGCCCAACACAGATACGCAGTATTTT
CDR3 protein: CAWSGPNTDTQYF

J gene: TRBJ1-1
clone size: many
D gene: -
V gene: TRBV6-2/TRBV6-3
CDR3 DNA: TGTGCCAGCAGTTACCGCCCGCAGGGGAGGACTGAAGCTTTCTTT
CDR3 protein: CASSYRPQGRTEAFF

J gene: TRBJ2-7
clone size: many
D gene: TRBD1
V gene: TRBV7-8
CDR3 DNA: TGTGCCAGCAGCTCAGGGACAGGGTTCGGCTACGAGCAGTACTTC
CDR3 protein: CASSSGTGFGYEQYF

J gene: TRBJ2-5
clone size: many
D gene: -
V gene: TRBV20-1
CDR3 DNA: TGCAGTGCTAATCGGGGTGGGGGCACGCAAGAGACCCAGTACTTC
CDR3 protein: CSANRGGGTQETQYF

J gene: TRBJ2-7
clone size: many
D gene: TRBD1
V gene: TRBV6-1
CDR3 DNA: TGTGCCAGCAGGGACAGGTATTCCTACGAGCAGTACTTC
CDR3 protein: CASRDRYSYEQYF

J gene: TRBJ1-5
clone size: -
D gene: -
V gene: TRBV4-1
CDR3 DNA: TGCGCCAGCAGCCAAGAGCGGTTTGGAGGGCCTAATCAGCCCCAGCATTTT
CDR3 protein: CASSQERFGGPNQPQHF

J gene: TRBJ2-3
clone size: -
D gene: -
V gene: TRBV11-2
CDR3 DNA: TGTGCCAGCAGCTTCGCCAAGTTCATTAGCACAGATACGCAGTATTTT
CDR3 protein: CASSFAKFISTDTQYF

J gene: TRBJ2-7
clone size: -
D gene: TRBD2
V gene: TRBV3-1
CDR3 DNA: TGTGCCAGCAGCCTCCGGGGGAGGGCCTTCGAGCAGTACTTC
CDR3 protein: CASSLRGRAFEQYF

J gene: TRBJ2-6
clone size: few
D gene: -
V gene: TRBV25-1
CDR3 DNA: TGTGCCAGCAGTCCCCCCGGAACCGGGGCCAACGTCCTGACTTTC
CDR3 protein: CASSPPGTGANVLTF

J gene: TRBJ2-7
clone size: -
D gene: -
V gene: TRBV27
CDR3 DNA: TGTGCCAGCACCCGGACAGACTCCTACGAGCGGTACTTC
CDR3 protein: CASTRTDSYERYF

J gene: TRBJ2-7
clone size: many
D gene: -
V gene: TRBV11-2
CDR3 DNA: TGTGCCAGCAGCTTCTACGGCTACGAGCAGTACTTC
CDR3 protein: CASSFYGYEQYF

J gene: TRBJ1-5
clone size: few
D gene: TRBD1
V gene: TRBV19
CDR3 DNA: TGTGCCAGTAGTTACGACAGGGGGGTTAGCAATCAGCCCCAGCATTTT
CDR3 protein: CASSYDRGVSNQPQHF

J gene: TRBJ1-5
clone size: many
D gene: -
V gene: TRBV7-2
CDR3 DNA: TGTGCCAGCAGCTTAGTAGGGTTGAATCAGCCCCAGCATTTT
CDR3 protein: CASSLVGLNQPQHF

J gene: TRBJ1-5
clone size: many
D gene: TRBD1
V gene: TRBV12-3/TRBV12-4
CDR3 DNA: TGTGCCAGCAGCAAGGACAGGGGTGGCAATCAGCCCCAGCATTTT
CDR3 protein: CASSKDRGGNQPQHF

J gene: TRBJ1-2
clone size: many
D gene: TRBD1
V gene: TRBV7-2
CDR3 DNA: TGTGCCAGCAGTACGACAGGGTGGAACTATGGCTACACCTTC
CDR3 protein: CASSTTGWNYGYTF

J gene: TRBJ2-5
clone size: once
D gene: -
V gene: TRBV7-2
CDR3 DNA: TGTGCCAGCAGCGAAATGGGGACCCAGTACTTC
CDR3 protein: CASSEMGTQYF

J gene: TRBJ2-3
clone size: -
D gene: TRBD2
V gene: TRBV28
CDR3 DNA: TGTGCCAGCAGTTTAACCAGGCTAGCGGGGGGGCAAGATACGCAGTATTTT
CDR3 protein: CASSLTRLAGGQDTQYF

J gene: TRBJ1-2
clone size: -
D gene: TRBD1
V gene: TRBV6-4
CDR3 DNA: TGTGCCAGCAGTGACACGGACAGGGCCAACTATGGCTACACCTTC
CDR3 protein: CASSDTDRANYGYTF

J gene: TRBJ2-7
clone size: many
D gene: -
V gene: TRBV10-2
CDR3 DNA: TGCGCCAGCAGTGAGATGGGTCCTTCCTACGAGCAGTACTTC
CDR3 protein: CASSEMGPSYEQYF

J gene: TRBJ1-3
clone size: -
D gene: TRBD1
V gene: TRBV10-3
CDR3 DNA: TGTGCCACTCAGGGGGAAAACACCATATATTTT
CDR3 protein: CATQGENTIYF

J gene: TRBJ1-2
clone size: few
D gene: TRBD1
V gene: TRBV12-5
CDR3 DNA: TGTGCTAGTGGTTCAGGACAGGGCGGTGGCTACACCTTC
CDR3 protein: CASGSGQGGGYTF